The next 14 T cell receptor beta chains were all read from a single sample in a study of blood T cell repertoires in COVID-19. The data were produced by immunoSEQ multiplex PCR, yet TCRdb's version contains in-frame clones alone and is incomplete. The sample lists 150,000 to 180,000 clones; roughly 84% were seen once. The sequenced sample was peripheral blood. The receptors originated from an older woman with COVID-19, enrolled during active disease.

This chain uses TRBV3-1 (or the pseudogene TRBV3-2) with TRBJ2-7; the D gene is possibly TRBD2 (5 bases). Germline V gives CDR1 LGHDT, CDR2 YNNKEL (reference sequence). Trimming pared 4 bases from V and 2 bases from J, leaving 9 bases between. The CDR3 contains 13 residues. The CDR3 bases are TGTGCCAGCAGCCGCGGGTCGACCTACGAGCAGTACGTC. Its protein product is CASSRGSTYEQYV.

V gene TRBV5-6 combines with J gene TRBJ2-6, with D perhaps TRBD2 (6 bases). The CDR3 runs 15 residues. Trimming cost V 4 bases and J 0 bases, with 8 bases left between them. Germline assignment: CDR1 SGHDT and CDR2 YYEEEE. For the CDR3, the DNA is TGTGCCAGCAGCCGGAGGGTCTCTGGGGCCAACGTCCTGACTTTC. Encoded protein: CASSRRVSGANVLTF.

This chain links TRBV11-3 with TRBJ2-1; maybe TRBD1 (5 bases). The V gene lost 5 bases and the J gene lost 5 bases, with 16 bases spanning the gap. Germline lookup yields CDR1 SGHNT and CDR2 YENEEA. The CDR3 is 15 amino acids. The CDR3 region has the DNA TGTGCCAGCAGCAAAGGGTCCAGGGCGAACAATGAGCAGTTCTTC. Translating gives CASSKGSRANNEQFF.

This clone was seen once. J is TRBJ1-4 and V is TRBV27; 9 bases match TRBD1. The CDR3 runs 17 residues. Germline V gives CDR1 MNHEY, CDR2 SMNVEV (reference sequence). Trimming at V came to 5 bases and at J to 8 bases, leaving 15 bases not matched to a gene. CDR3 amino acids: CASSGAGTGIQREKLFF. The DNA for the CDR3 is TGTGCCAGCAGTGGAGCCGGGACAGGGATTCAAAGGGAAAAACTGTTTTTT.

The J gene is TRBJ1-2, the V gene TRBV25-1; maybe TRBD1 (5 bases). CDR1 and CDR2 (germline): MGHDK, SYGVNS. This CDR3 region has 14 residues. The ends were cut back, 3 bases at V and 8 bases at J, with 16 bases in the middle. CDR3 sequence (DNA): TGTGCCAGCAGTGATATTTCGGGGGTCAGGGGCTACACCTTC. This gives the protein CASSDISGVRGYTF.

This chain joins TRBV10-3 and TRBJ1-6; possibly TRBD1 for D (5 bases). Trimming shortened V by 7 bases and J by 9 bases, and 13 bases separated the two germline ends. Germline lookup yields CDR1 ENHRY and CDR2 SYGVKD. This CDR3 region has 13 residues. The CDR3 loop reads CAIKGQGGSPLHF. The CDR3 DNA is TGTGCCATCAAAGGGCAGGGAGGTTCACCCCTCCACTTT.

J is TRBJ1-1 and V is TRBV29-1; D is ambiguous. This CDR3 comprises 11 residues. In germline, CDR1 is SQVTM, CDR2 ANQGSEA. V was trimmed by 4 bases and J by 3 bases, leaving 6 bases between them. The CDR3 protein is CSVGPDTEAFF. CDR3 in DNA: TGCAGCGTTGGGCCCGACACTGAAGCTTTCTTT. Combining the CDR3 with reference TRBV29-1 and TRBJ1-1 gives the whole variable domain SAVISQKPSRDICQRGTSLTIQCQVDSQVTMMFWYRQQPGQSLTLIATANQGSEATYESGFVIDKFPISRPNLTFSTLTVSNMSPEDSSIYLCSVGPDTEAFFGQGTRLTVV.

This chain joins TRBV19 and TRBJ1-1, with a tentative D call TRBD1 (5 bases). Germline V lookup: CDR1 LNHDA, CDR2 SQIVND (reference sequence). Trimming removed 8 bases at V and 5 bases at J, with 15 bases between. CDR3 length: 13 residues. The CDR3 nucleotides are TGTGCCAGTGTGGGCCGGGGGAGTACTGAAGCTTTCTTT. It codes for CASVGRGSTEAFF. Complete variable domain (other parts from reference TRBV19 and TRBJ1-1): DGGITQSPKYLFRKEGQNVTLSCEQNLNHDAMYWYRQDPGQGLRLIYYSQIVNDFQKGDIAEGYSVSREKKESFPLTVTSAQKNPTAFYLCASVGRGSTEAFFGQGTRLTVV.

The chain is built from TRBV25-1 and TRBJ1-1, with D maybe TRBD1 (5 bases). Trimming stripped 4 bases from V and 2 bases from J, with 8 bases between. Germline CDR1 reads MGHDK; CDR2 reads SYGVNS. This CDR3 contains 13 residues. Written as DNA, the CDR3 is TGTGCCAGCAGTGTCCAGGGTAACACTGAAGCTTTCTTT. It is translated as CASSVQGNTEAFF. The full variable domain, in which reference TRBV25-1 and TRBJ1-1 provide the parts outside the CDR3, is EADIYQTPRYLVIGTGKKITLECSQTMGHDKMYWYQQDPGMELHLIHYSYGVNSTEKGDLSSESTVSRIRTEHFPLTLESARPSHTSQYLCASSVQGNTEAFFGQGTRLTVV.

This chain's CDR3 is CASSARQVRQPQHF. CDR3 nucleotides: TGTGCCAGCAGCGCAAGACAGGTCCGTCAGCCCCAGCATTTT. The V and J genes are TRBV6-5 and TRBJ1-5; weak D call: TRBD1 (6 bases). CDR3 length: 14 amino acids. Trimming took 6 bases from V and 6 from J, leaving 15 bases between them. In germline, CDR1 is MNHEY, CDR2 SVGAGI.

This clone was seen a handful of times. This chain uses TRBV20-1 with TRBJ1-2; 7 positions agree with TRBD1. CDR3 length: 13 residues. Trimming took 3 bases from V and 3 from J; bases not matched to a gene: 4. CDR1 is DFQATT, CDR2 SNEGSKA, per germline (reference sequence). CDR3 loop: CSASMGTDYGYTF. Written as DNA, the CDR3 is TGCAGTGCTAGTATGGGGACAGACTATGGCTACACCTTC.

The V call is TRBV7-2, the J call TRBJ1-1, with D unresolved. Germline CDR1 SGHTA, CDR2 FQGNSA. V was clipped by 6 bases and J by 5 bases, with 16 bases between them. The CDR3 runs to 14 residues. The CDR3 coding sequence is TGTGCCAGCAGGGATAGATGGCCGGGGACTGAAGCTTTCTTT. It codes for CASRDRWPGTEAFF.

This rearrangement joins TRBV27 to TRBJ2-1; D remains ambiguous. Trimming cost V 6 bases and J 10 bases, with 10 bases left between them. CDR1 and CDR2 (germline): MNHEY, SMNVEV (reference sequence). This CDR3 region has 11 residues. The CDR3 DNA sequence: TGTGCCAGCAGCCCGGGTGGGGAGCAGTTCTTC. This sequence encodes CASSPGGEQFF.

This clone has only a few counts. This chain links TRBV5-6 with TRBJ1-1; D perhaps matches TRBD1 (5 bases). The germline V and J ends were trimmed by 2 bases and 4 bases, with 9 bases remaining between them. The CDR3 runs to 13 residues. Germline V gene lookup returns CDR1 SGHDT and CDR2 YYEEEE. The chain's CDR3 is CASSFQGGTEAFF. CDR3 in DNA: TGTGCCAGCAGCTTCCAGGGAGGCACTGAAGCTTTCTTT. Based on the CDR3 plus reference TRBV5-6 and TRBJ1-1, the full variable domain is DAGVTQSPTHLIKTRGQQVTLRCSPKSGHDTVSWYQQALGQGPQFIFQYYEEEERQRGNFPDRFSGHQFPNYSSELNVNALLLGDSALYLCASSFQGGTEAFFGQGTRLTVV.